Here is one TCR beta chain with its context. The entry originates in a study of PD-1 blockade in mismatch repair-deficient tumors. As for the study in general: Patients had approximately 12 mismatch repair-deficient cancer types, all previously treated and progressing.

Mismatch repair deficiency was confirmed in all patients, by PCR or immunohistochemistry. A few pembrolizumab responders had their TCRs sequenced. This table comes from immunoSEQ multiplex PCR, and its TCRdb copy is limited to in-frame clones, with some not included. The repertoire has around 23,000 clones, 75% to 85% of them found once; the top ten carry 20% to 25%. V shed 0 bases and J shed 5 bases, with 10 bases lying between them. Germline CDR1 and CDR2: MNHEY and SVGAGI. CDR3 size: 14 residues. This clonotype was sampled from an adult with mismatch repair-deficient cancer. The V gene is TRBV6-5, the J gene TRBJ1-1; no clear D. This material consisted of peripheral blood, taken 12 weeks after starting pembrolizumab. The CDR3, as DNA: TGTGCCAGCAGTTACTCGGCCGCCCAGACTGAAGCTTTCTTT. Protein: CASSYSAAQTEAFF.